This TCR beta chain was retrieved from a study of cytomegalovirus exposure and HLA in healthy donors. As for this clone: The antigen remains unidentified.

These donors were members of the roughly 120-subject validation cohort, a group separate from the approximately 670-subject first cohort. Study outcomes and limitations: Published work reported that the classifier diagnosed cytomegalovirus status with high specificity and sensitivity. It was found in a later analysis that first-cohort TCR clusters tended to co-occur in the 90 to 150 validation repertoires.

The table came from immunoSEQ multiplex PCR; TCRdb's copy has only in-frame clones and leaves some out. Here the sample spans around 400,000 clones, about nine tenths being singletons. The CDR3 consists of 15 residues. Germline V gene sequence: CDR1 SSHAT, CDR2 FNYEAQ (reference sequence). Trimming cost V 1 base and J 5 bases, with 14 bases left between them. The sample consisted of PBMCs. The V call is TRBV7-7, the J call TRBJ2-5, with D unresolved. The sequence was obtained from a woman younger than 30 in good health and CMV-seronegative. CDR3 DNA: TGTGCCAGCAGCTTAGGCTTGGCGGCGTCGGAGACCCAGTACTTC. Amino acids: CASSLGLAASETQYF.